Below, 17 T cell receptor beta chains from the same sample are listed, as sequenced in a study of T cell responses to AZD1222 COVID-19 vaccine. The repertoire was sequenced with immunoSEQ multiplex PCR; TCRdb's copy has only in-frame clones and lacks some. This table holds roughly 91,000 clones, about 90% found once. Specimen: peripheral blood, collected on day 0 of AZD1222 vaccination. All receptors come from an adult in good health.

The CDR3 sequence: CASSSAGDRGLTDTQYF. The CDR3 DNA is TGTGCCAGCAGCTCCGCGGGGGACAGGGGTCTCACAGATACGCAGTATTTT. V usage is TRBV27 and J usage is TRBJ2-3; 10 nucleotides line up with TRBD1. Germline CDR1 reads MNHEY; CDR2 reads SMNVEV (reference sequence). The CDR3 totals 17 residues. The trim removed 6 bases at V and 2 bases at J, leaving 11 bases unmatched.

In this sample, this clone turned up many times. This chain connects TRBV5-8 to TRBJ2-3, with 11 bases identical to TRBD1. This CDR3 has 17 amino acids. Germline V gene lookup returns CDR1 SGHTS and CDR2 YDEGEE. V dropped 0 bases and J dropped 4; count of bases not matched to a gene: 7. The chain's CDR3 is CASSLVSPGQGADTQYF. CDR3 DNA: TGTGCCAGCAGCTTGGTTTCTCCGGGACAGGGGGCAGATACGCAGTATTTT.

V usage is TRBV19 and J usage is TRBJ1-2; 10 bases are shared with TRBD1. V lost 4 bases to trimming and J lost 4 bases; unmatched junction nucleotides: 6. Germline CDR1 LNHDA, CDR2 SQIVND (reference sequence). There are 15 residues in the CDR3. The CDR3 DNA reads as TGTGCCAGTAGTACCTGGGACAGGGGATCCTATGGCTACACCTTC. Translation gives CASSTWDRGSYGYTF.

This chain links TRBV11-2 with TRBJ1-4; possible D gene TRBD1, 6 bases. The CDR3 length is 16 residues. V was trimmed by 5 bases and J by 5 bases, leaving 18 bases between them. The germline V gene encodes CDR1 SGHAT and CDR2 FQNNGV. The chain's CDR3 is CASSPGARGGNEKLFF. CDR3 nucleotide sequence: TGTGCCAGCAGCCCAGGGGCTCGGGGGGGCAATGAAAAACTGTTTTTT.

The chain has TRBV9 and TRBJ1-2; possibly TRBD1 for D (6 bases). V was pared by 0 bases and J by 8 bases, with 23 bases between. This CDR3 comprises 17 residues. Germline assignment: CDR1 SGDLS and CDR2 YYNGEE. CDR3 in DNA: TGTGCCAGCAGCGTAGCTATCGGAGGGAGGGGGTCTGAAGGCTACACCTTC. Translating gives CASSVAIGGRGSEGYTF.

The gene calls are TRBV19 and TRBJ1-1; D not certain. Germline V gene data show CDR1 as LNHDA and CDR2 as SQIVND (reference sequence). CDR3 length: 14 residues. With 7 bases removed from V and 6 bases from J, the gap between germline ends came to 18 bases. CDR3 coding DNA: TGTGCCAGTACCCCCCCTCGGAGTTACGCTGAAGCTTTCTTT. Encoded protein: CASTPPRSYAEAFF.

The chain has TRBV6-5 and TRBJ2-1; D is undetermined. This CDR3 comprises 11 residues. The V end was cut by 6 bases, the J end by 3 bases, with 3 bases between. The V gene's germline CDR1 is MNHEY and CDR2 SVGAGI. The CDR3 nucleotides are TGTGCCAGCAGAAACTACAATGAGCAGTTCTTC. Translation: CASRNYNEQFF.

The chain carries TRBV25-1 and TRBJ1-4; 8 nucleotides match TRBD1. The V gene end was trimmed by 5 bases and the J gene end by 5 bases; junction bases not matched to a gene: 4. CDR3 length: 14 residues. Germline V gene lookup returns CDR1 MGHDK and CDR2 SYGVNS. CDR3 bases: TGTGCCAGCAGTCAGGGACAGGAGAATGAAAAACTGTTTTTT. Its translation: CASSQGQENEKLFF.

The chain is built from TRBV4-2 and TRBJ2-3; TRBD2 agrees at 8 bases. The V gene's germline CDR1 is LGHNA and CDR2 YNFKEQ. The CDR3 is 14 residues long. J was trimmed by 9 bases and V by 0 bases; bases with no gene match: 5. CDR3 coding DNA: TGTGCCAGCAGCCAAGAACTAGCGGAAAGCACGCAGTATTTT. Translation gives CASSQELAESTQYF.

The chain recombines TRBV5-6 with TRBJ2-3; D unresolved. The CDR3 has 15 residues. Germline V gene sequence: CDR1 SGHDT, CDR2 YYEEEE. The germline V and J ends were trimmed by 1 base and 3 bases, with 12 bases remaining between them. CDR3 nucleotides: TGTGCCAGCAGCTTGCCGGGTCAGCGTACAGATACGCAGTATTTT. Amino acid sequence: CASSLPGQRTDTQYF.

CDR3: CASSSVGRVSGELFF. In DNA form, the CDR3 reads TGTGCCAGCAGCTCAGTGGGAAGGGTATCCGGGGAGCTGTTTTTT. J is TRBJ2-2 and V is TRBV11-2; D ambiguous. The CDR3 totals 15 residues. Germline V gives CDR1 SGHAT, CDR2 FQNNGV. V was clipped by 4 bases and J by 6 bases, with 15 bases between them.

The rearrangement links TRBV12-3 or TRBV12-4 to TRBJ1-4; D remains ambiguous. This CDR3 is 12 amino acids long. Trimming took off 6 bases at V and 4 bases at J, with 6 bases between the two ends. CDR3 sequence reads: CASSRNNEKLFF. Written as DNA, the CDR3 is TGTGCCAGCAGCCGTAATAATGAAAAACTGTTTTTT.

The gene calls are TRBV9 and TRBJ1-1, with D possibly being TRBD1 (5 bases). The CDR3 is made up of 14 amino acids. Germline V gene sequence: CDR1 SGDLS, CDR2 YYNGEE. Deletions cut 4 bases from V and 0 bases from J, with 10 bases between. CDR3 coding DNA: TGTGCCAGCAGCCTGGGGGTAGTGAACACTGAAGCTTTCTTT. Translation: CASSLGVVNTEAFF.

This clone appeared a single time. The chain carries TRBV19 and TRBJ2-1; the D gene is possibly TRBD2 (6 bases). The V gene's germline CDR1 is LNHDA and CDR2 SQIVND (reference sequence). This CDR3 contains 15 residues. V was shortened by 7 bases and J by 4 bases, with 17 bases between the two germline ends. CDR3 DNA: TGTGCCAGTACTTCCGGGACCGGGAGATACAATGAGCAGTTCTTC. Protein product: CASTSGTGRYNEQFF.

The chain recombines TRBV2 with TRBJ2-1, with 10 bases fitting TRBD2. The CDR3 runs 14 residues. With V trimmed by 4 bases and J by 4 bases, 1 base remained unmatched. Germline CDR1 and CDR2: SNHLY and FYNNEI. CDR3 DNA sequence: TGTGCCAGCAGTGGACTAGCGGGTTACAATGAGCAGTTCTTC. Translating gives CASSGLAGYNEQFF.

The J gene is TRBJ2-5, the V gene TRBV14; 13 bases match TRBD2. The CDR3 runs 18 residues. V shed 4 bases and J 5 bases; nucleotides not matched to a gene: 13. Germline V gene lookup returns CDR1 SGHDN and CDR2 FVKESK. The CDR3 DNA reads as TGTGCCAGCAGCCCCAACAGGACTAGCGGGAGTCTACGGGAGACCCAGTACTTC. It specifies CASSPNRTSGSLRETQYF.

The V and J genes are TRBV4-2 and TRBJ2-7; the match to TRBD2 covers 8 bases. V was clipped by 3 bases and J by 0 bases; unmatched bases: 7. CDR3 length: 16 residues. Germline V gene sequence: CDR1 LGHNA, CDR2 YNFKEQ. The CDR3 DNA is TGTGCCAGCAGCCAGTATCTAGCGGGCAGCTCCTACGAGCAGTACTTC. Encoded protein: CASSQYLAGSSYEQYF.